This TCR beta chain originates from a study of cytomegalovirus exposure and HLA in healthy donors. With 5 bases clipped from V and 4 bases from J, the junction kept 4 bases outside the gene matches. Germline V gene data show CDR1 as SQVTM and CDR2 as ANQGSEA. This CDR3 is 14 amino acids long. Healthy donors of bone marrow made up the group. Amplification used 60 Vbeta primers and 13 Jbeta primers. Profiled with immunoSEQ multiplex PCR; TCRdb holds only in-frame clones, not every one. This table has some 64,000 clones, about 89% appearing once. Sequencing input: PBMCs. The V gene is TRBV29-1, the J gene TRBJ2-1, with TRBD2 matching over 11 bases. The sequence came from a man in his thirties or forties in good health and CMV-seropositive. The CDR3 reads CSVQPSGRYNEQFF. The CDR3 DNA reads TGCAGCGTTCAGCCTAGCGGGAGGTACAATGAGCAGTTCTTC.